Listed below are T cell receptor beta chains from one sample, sequenced in a study of blood T cell repertoires in COVID-19. Generated by immunoSEQ multiplex PCR, the TCRdb table keeps only in-frame clones and is missing some. This sample yields roughly 300,000 clones, of which 80% to 95% are seen a single time; around 1.1% belongs to the top ten. The sequenced sample was PBMCs or T cells enriched from blood (not recorded which). These receptors were taken from a woman in her twenties or thirties who had recovered from COVID-19. CDR3s include the opening cysteine and the closing phenylalanine or tryptophan. D genes are given only for firm matches. For some rows the clone size is stated as once, few or many, or as a class when expanded; others skip it.

J gene,clone size,D gene,V gene,CDR3 protein,CDR3 DNA
TRBJ2-1,.,.,TRBV7-2,CASSPQRDAEQFF,TGTGCCAGCAGCCCGCAGAGGGATGCTGAGCAGTTCTTC
TRBJ2-4,.,TRBD2,TRBV4-2,CASSRSPPGLAETNIQYF,TGTGCCAGCAGCCGTAGTCCCCCTGGACTAGCGGAGACGAACATTCAGTACTTC
TRBJ2-5,.,TRBD2,TRBV7-9,CASSYFAGVPRETQYF,TGTGCCAGCAGCTATTTTGCGGGGGTCCCAAGAGAGACCCAGTACTTC
TRBJ2-3,once,TRBD2,TRBV27,CASKGLAGAGAQYF,TGTGCCAGCAAGGGACTAGCGGGAGCGGGAGCGCAGTATTTT
TRBJ1-5,.,.,TRBV7-8,CASSLAILGQPQHF,TGTGCCAGCAGCTTAGCGATATTGGGCCAGCCCCAGCATTTT
TRBJ1-1,.,.,TRBV5-8,CASSLLSKEAFF,TGTGCCAGCAGCTTGCTTAGCAAAGAAGCTTTCTTT
TRBJ1-1,.,.,TRBV4-3,CASSQDRVGNIGEAFF,TGCGCCAGCAGCCAAGATCGGGTAGGTAACATCGGTGAAGCTTTCTTT
TRBJ2-7,.,TRBD1,TRBV29-1,CSVLDRGREYF,TGCAGCGTGCTAGACAGGGGGCGAGAGTACTTC
TRBJ2-3,.,.,TRBV9,CASSVSAGQPYTDTQYF,TGTGCCAGCAGCGTATCCGCCGGACAGCCATACACAGATACGCAGTATTTT
TRBJ2-5,.,TRBD1,TRBV27,CASSLSLLTGGVGLGQETQYF,TGTGCCAGCAGTTTGTCCCTTCTGACAGGGGGCGTCGGACTAGGACAAGAGACCCAGTACTTC
TRBJ2-1,.,TRBD1,TRBV6-2/TRBV6-3,CASSYSSGTVQFF,TGTGCCAGCAGTTACTCATCCGGGACAGTGCAGTTCTTC
TRBJ1-6,.,TRBD1,TRBV28,CASRGLMINSPLHF,TGTGCCTCTAGGGGGCTTATGATCAATTCACCCCTCCACTTT
TRBJ2-1,.,TRBD2,TRBV6-1,CASSGENRSGRAGEQFF,TGTGCCAGCAGTGGCGAGAATAGGAGCGGGAGGGCTGGTGAGCAGTTCTTC
TRBJ1-2,.,.,TRBV28,CASSFSQRYGYTF,TGTGCCAGCAGTTTCTCCCAGCGCTATGGCTACACCTTC
TRBJ1-2,.,.,TRBV15,CATSRDGKVQGYTF,TGTGCCACCAGCAGAGATGGTAAGGTACAGGGCTACACCTTC
TRBJ2-2,once,TRBD1,TRBV27,CASRTLGQGAAGELFF,TGTGCCAGCAGGACACTGGGACAGGGGGCTGCCGGGGAGCTGTTTTTT
TRBJ2-3,.,TRBD2,TRBV14,CASSQGGRPPTDTQYF,TGTGCCAGCAGCCAAGGCGGGAGACCCCCCACAGATACGCAGTATTTT
TRBJ2-1,.,TRBD2,TRBV7-9,CASSLGAGGPLSYNEQFF,TGTGCCAGCAGCTTGGGAGCGGGAGGGCCCCTCTCCTACAATGAGCAGTTCTTC
TRBJ1-6,.,.,TRBV6-1,CASSEALRSSYNSPLHF,TGTGCCAGCAGTGAAGCGCTTCGGAGCTCCTATAATTCACCCCTCCACTTT
TRBJ1-2,.,.,TRBV5-6,CASRKWEAPNYGYTF,TGTGCCAGCAGGAAGTGGGAGGCCCCTAACTATGGCTACACCTTC
TRBJ1-1,.,.,TRBV14,CASSTRTVDHTEAFF,TGTGCCAGCAGCACCCGGACAGTGGATCACACTGAAGCTTTCTTT
TRBJ2-3,.,TRBD1,TRBV5-1,CASSLEQGWYTQYF,TGCGCCAGCAGCTTGGAACAGGGGTGGTATACGCAGTATTTT
TRBJ1-5,.,.,TRBV5-1,CASSLGGPNQPQHF,TGCGCCAGCAGCTTGGGTGGCCCCAATCAGCCCCAGCATTTT
TRBJ2-2,.,TRBD2,TRBV3-1/TRBV3-2,CASTSGLAGITGELFF,TGTGCCAGCACCAGTGGACTAGCGGGAATTACCGGGGAGCTGTTTTTT
TRBJ2-5,.,.,TRBV27,CASSLGVAEQETQYF,TGTGCCAGCAGTTTAGGAGTAGCGGAACAAGAGACCCAGTACTTC
TRBJ2-5,.,TRBD1,TRBV6-1,CASSESGGAAPTQYF,TGTGCCAGCAGTGAGTCAGGGGGCGCGGCGCCGACCCAGTACTTC
TRBJ1-4,few,TRBD1,TRBV18,CASSPTGPPNEKLFF,TGTGCCAGCTCACCGACAGGGCCCCCTAATGAAAAACTGTTTTTT
TRBJ2-7,.,.,TRBV6-2/TRBV6-3,CASSRQGIGGNYEQYF,TGTGCCAGCAGTCGCCAAGGGATTGGGGGGAACTACGAGCAGTACTTC
TRBJ1-1,once,TRBD1,TRBV6-5,CASKDRGKFGAFF,TGTGCCAGCAAGGACAGGGGGAAGTTCGGAGCTTTCTTT
TRBJ2-1,.,TRBD2,TRBV30,CAWSAGGRNEQFF,TGTGCCTGGAGTGCGGGGGGGCGTAATGAGCAGTTCTTC
TRBJ2-3,.,TRBD2,TRBV5-1,CASSFPGGGDTQYF,TGCGCCAGCAGCTTTCCGGGAGGGGGGGATACGCAGTATTTT